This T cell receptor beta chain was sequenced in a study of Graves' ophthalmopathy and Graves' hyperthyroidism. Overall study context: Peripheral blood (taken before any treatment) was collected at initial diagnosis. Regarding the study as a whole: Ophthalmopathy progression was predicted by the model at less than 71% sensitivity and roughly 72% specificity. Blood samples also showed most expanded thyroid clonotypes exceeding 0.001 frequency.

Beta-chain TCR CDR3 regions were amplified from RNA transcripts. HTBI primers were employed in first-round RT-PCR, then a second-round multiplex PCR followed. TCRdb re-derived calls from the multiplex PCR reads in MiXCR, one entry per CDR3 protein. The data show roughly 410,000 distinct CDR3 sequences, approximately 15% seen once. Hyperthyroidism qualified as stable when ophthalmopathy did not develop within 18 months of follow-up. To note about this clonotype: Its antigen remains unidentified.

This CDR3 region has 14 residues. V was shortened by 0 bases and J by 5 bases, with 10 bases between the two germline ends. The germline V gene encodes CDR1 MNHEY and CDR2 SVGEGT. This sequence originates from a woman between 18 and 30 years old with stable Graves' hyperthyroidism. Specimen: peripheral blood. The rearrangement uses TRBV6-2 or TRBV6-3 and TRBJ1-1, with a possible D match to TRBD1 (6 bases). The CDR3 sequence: CASSYSKRGTEAFF. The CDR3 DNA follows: TGTGCCAGCAGTTACTCGAAGAGGGGGACTGAAGCTTTCTTT.